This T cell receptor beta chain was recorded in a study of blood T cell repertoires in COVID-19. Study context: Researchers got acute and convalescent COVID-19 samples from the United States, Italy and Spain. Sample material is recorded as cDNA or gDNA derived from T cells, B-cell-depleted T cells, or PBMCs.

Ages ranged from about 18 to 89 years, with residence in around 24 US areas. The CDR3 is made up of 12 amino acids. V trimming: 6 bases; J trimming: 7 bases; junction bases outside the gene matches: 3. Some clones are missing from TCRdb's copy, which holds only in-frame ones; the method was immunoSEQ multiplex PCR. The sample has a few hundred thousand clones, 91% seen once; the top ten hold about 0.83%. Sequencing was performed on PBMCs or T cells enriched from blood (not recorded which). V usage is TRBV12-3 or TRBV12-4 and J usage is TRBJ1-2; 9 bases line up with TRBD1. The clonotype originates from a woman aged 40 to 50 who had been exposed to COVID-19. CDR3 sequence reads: CASRYRGLGYTF. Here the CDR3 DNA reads TGTGCCAGCAGATACAGGGGGCTTGGCTACACCTTC.